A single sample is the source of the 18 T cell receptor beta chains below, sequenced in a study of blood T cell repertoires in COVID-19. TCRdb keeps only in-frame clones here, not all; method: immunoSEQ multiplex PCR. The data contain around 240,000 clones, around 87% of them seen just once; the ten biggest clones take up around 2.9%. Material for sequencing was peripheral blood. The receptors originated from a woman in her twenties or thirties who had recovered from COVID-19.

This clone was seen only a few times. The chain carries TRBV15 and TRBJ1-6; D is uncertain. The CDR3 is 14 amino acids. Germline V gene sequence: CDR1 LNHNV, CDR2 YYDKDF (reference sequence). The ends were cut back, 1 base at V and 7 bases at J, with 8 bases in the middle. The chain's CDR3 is CATSRAGLNSPLHF. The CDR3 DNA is TGTGCCACCAGCAGAGCCGGTTTGAATTCACCCCTCCACTTT.

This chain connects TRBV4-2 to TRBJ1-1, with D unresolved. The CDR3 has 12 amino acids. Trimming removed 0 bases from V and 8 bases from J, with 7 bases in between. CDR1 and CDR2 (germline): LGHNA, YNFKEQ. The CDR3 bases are TGTGCCAGCAGCCAAGATTCTCCCGAAGCTTTCTTT. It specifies CASSQDSPEAFF.

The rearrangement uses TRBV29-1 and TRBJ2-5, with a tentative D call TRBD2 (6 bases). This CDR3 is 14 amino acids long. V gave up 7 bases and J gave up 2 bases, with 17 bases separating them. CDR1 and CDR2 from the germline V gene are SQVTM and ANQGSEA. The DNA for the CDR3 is TGCAGCGCCGACTCCGGGGGTAGGCAAGAGACCCAGTACTTC. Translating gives CSADSGGRQETQYF.

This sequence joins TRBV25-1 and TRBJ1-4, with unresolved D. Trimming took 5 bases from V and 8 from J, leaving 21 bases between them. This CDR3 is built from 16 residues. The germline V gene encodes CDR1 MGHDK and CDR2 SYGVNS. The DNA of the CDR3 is TGTGCCAGCAGTCTGTCGCAGGAGGGCGTTCGAGAAAAACTGTTTTTT. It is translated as CASSLSQEGVREKLFF.

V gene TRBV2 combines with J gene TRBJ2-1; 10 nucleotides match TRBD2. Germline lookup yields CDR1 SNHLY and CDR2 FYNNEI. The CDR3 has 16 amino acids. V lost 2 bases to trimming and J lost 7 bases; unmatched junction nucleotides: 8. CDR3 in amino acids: CASSEWSGGAGNEQFF. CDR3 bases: TGTGCCAGCAGTGAATGGAGCGGGGGGGCAGGAAATGAGCAGTTCTTC.

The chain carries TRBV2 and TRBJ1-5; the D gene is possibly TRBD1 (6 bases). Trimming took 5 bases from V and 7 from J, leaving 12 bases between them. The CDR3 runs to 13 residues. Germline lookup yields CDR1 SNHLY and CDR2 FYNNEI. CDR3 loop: CASSQGRGQPQHF. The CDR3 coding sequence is TGTGCCAGCAGTCAGGGGAGAGGGCAGCCCCAGCATTTT.

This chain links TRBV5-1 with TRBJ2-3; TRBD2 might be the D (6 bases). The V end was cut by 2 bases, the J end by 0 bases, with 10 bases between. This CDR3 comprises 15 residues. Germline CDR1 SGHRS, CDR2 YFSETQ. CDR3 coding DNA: TGCGCCAGCAGCTTCAGCGGGCCTAGCACAGATACGCAGTATTTT. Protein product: CASSFSGPSTDTQYF. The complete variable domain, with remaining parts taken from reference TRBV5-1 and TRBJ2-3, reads KAGVTQTPRYLIKTRGQQVTLSCSPISGHRSVSWYQQTPGQGLQFLFEYFSETQRNKGNFPGRFSGRQFSNSRSEMNVSTLELGDSALYLCASSFSGPSTDTQYFGPGTRLTVL.

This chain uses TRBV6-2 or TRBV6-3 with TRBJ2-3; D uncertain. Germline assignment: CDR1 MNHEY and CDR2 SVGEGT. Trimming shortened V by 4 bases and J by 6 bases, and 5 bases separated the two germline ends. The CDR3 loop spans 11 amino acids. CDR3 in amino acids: CASSSIDTQYF. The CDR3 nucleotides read TGTGCCAGCAGTTCTATCGATACGCAGTATTTT.

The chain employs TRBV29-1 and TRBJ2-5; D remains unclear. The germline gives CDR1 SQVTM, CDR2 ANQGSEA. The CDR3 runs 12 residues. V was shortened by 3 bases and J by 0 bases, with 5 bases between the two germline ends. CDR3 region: CSVEADQETQYF. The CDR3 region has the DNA TGCAGCGTTGAGGCAGACCAAGAGACCCAGTACTTC.

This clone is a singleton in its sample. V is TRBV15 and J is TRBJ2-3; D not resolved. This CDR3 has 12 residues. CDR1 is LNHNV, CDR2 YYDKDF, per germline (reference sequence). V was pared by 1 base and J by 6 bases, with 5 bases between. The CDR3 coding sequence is TGTGCCACCAGCAGAGCCAGGGATACGCAGTATTTT. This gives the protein CATSRARDTQYF. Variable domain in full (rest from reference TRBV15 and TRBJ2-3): DAMVIQNPRYQVTQFGKPVTLSCSQTLNHNVMYWYQQKSSQAPKLLFHYYDKDFNNEADTPDNFQSRRPNTSFCFLDIRSPGLGDTAMYLCATSRARDTQYFGPGTRLTVL.

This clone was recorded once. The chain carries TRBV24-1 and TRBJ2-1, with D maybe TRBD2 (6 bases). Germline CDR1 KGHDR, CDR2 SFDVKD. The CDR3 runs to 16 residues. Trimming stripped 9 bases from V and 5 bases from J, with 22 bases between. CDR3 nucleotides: TGTGCCACCCTAACCCTTGGGGAACGGGGGAACAATGAGCAGTTCTTC. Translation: CATLTLGERGNNEQFF.

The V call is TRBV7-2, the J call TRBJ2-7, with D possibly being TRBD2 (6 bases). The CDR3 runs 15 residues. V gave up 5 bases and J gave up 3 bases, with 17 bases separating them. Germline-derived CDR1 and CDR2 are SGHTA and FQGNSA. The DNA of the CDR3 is TGTGCCAGCAGCCCTAGGAGGGGCTCTAACTACGAGCAGTACTTC. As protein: CASSPRRGSNYEQYF.

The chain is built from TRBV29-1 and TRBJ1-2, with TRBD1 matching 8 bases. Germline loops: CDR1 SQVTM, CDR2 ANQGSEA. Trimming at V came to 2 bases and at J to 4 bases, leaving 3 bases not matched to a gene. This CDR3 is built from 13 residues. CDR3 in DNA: TGCAGCGTTGAATGGGGGACAGGCTATGGCTACACCTTC. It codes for CSVEWGTGYGYTF.

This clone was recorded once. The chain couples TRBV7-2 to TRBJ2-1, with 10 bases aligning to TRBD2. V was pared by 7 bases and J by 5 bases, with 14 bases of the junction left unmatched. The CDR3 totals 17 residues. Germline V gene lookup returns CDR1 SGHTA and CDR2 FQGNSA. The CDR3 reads CASNPTFRTSGNNEQFF. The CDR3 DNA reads TGTGCCAGCAACCCAACTTTTCGGACTAGCGGAAACAATGAGCAGTTCTTC.

CDR3 DNA: TGTGCCATCAGTGGCGGACTAGCGGGGGGGCCAGGGAATGAGCAGTTCTTC. The encoded protein is CAISGGLAGGPGNEQFF. J is TRBJ2-1 and V is TRBV10-3, with TRBD2 identical over 15 bases. This CDR3 comprises 17 residues. The V segment lost 4 bases and the J segment 7 bases; nucleotides outside the gene matches: 8. Looked up from germline, CDR1 is ENHRY and CDR2 is SYGVKD.

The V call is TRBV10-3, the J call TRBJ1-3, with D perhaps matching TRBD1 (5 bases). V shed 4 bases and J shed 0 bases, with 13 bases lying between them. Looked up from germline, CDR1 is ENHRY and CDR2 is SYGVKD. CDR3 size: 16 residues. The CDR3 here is CAISAASGNSGNTIYF. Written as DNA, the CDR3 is TGTGCCATCAGTGCCGCCTCAGGGAACTCTGGAAACACCATATATTTT.

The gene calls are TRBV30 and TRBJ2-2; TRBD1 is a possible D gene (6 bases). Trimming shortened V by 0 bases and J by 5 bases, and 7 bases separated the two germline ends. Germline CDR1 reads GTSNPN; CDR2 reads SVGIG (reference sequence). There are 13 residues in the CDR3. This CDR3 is CAWSVQGTGELFF. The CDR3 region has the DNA TGTGCCTGGAGTGTACAGGGTACCGGGGAGCTGTTTTTT.

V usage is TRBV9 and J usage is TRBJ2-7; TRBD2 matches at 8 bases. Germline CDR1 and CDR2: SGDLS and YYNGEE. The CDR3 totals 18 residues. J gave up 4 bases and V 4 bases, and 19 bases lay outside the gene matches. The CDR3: CASSPANLGAGGSYEQYF. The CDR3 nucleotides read TGTGCCAGCAGCCCAGCCAATCTGGGCGCGGGGGGATCGTACGAGCAGTACTTC.